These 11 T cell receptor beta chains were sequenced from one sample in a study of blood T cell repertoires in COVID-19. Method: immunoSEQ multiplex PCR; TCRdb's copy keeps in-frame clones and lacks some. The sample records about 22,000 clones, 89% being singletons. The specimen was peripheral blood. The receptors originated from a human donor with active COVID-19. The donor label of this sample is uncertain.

The CDR3 region has the DNA TGTGCCAGCACCCCCTGGGGGGGTGGCTCCTACGAGCAGTACTTC. Amino acids: CASTPWGGGSYEQYF. The gene calls are TRBV6-2 or TRBV6-3 and TRBJ2-7; 7 positions match TRBD2. From germline, CDR1 is MNHEY and CDR2 SVGEGT. V shed 7 bases and J 0 bases; nucleotides not matched to a gene: 9. This CDR3 is built from 15 residues.

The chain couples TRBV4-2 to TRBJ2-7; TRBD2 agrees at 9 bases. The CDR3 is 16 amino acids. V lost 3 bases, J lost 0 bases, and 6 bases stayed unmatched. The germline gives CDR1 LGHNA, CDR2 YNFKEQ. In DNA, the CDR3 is TGTGCCAGCAGCCAGGGGGGGACTAGCAGCTCCTACGAGCAGTACTTC. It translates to CASSQGGTSSSYEQYF.

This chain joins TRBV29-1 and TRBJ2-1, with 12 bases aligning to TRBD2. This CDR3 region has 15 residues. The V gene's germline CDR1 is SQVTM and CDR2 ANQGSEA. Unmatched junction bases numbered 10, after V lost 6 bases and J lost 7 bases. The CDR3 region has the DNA TGCAGCGTGCCACTAGCGGGAGGAGGTGGGAATGAGCAGTTCTTC. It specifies CSVPLAGGGGNEQFF.

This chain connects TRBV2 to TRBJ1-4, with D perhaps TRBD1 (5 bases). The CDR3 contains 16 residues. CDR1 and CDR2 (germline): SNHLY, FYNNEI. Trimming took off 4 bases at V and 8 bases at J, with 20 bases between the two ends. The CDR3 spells CASSVSPGAGHEKLFF. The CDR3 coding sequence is TGTGCCAGCAGTGTTTCCCCTGGGGCAGGGCACGAAAAACTGTTTTTT.

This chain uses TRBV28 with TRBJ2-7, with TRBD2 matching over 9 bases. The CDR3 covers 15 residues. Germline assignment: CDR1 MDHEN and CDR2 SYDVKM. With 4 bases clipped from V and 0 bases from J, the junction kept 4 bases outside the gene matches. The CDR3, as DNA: TGTGCCAGCAGTTCCCTGACTAGCGGCTCCTACGAGCAGTACTTC. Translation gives CASSSLTSGSYEQYF.

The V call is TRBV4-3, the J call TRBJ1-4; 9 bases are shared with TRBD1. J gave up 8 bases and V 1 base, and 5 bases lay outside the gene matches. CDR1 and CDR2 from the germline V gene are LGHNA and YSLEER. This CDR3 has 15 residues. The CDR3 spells CASSQGDRVPEKLFF. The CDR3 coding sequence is TGCGCCAGCAGCCAAGGGGACAGGGTTCCCGAAAAACTGTTTTTT.

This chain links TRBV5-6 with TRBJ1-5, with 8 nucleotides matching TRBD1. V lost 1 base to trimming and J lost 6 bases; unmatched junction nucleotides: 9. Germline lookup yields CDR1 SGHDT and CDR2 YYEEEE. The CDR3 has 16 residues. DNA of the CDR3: TGTGCCAGCAGCTTGTCTTCGGCAGGGGGCAGTCAGCCCCAGCATTTT. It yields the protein CASSLSSAGGSQPQHF. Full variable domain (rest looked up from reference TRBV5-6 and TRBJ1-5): DAGVTQSPTHLIKTRGQQVTLRCSPKSGHDTVSWYQQALGQGPQFIFQYYEEEERQRGNFPDRFSGHQFPNYSSELNVNALLLGDSALYLCASSLSSAGGSQPQHFGDGTRLSIL.

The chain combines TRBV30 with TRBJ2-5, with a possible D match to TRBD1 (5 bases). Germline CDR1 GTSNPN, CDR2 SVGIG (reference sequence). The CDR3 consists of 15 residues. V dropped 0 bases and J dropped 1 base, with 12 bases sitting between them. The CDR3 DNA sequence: TGTGCCTGGAGTGTCGGCAGGGCCTCCCAAGAGACCCAGTACTTC. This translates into CAWSVGRASQETQYF.

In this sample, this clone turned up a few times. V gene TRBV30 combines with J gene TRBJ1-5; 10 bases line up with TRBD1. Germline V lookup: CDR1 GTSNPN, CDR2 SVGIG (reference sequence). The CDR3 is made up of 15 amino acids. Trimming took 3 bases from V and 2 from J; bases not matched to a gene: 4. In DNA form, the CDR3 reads TGTGCCTGGAGCGTCGGGACAGGGGGCAATCAGCCCCAGCATTTT. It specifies CAWSVGTGGNQPQHF.

CDR3 in DNA: TGTGCCAGCAGTCCCGCTGGGCTAGGGAGGTCCGGCACCGGGGAGCTGTTTTTT. This gives the protein CASSPAGLGRSGTGELFF. The V gene is TRBV28, the J gene TRBJ2-2; the D gene is possibly TRBD2 (6 bases). Between the trimmed V and J ends, which lost 5 bases and 4 bases, there was a span of 23 bases. This CDR3 is built from 18 residues. Germline V CDR1 and CDR2: MDHEN, SYDVKM. Looking up the rest from reference TRBV28 and TRBJ2-2 gives the full variable domain: DVKVTQSSRYLVKRTGEKVFLECVQDMDHENMFWYRQDPGLGLRLIYFSYDVKMKEKGDIPEGYSVSREKKERFSLILESASTNQTSMYLCASSPAGLGRSGTGELFFGEGSRLTVL.

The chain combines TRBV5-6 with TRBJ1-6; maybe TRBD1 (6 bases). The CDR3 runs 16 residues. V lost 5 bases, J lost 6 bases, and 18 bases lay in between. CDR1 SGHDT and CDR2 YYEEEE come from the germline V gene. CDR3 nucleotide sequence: TGTGCCAGCAGTACCACAGGGAAAGGGGTTAATTCACCCCTCCACTTT. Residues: CASSTTGKGVNSPLHF. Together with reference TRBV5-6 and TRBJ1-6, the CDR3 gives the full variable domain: DAGVTQSPTHLIKTRGQQVTLRCSPKSGHDTVSWYQQALGQGPQFIFQYYEEEERQRGNFPDRFSGHQFPNYSSELNVNALLLGDSALYLCASSTTGKGVNSPLHFGNGTRLTVT.